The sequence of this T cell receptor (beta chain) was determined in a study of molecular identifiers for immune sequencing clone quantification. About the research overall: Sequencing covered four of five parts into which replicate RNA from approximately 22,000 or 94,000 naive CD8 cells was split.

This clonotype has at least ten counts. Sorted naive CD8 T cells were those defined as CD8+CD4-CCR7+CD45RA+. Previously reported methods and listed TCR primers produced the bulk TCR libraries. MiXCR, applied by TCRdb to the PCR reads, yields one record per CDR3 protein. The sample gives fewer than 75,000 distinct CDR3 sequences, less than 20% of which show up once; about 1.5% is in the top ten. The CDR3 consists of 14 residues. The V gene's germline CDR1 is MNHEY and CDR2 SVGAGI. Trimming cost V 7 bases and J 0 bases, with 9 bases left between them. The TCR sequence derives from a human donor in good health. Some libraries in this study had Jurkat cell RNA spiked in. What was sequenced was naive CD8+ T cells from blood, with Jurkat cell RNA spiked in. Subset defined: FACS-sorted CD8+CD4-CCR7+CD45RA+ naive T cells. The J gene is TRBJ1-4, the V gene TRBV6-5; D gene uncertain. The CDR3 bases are TGTGCCAGCAAACGAGGGACAACTAATGAAAAACTGTTTTTT. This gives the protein CASKRGTTNEKLFF.